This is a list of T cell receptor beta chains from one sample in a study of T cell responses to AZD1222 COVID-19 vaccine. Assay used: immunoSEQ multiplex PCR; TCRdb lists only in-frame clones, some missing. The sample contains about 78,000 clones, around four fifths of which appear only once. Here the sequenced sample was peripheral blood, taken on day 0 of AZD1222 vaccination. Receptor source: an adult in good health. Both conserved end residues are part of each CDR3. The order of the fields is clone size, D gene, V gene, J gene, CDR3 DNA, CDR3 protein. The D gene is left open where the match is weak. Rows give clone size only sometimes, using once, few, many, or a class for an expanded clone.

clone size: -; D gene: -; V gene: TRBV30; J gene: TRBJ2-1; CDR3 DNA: TGTGCCTGGAACCCGATCTACAATGAGCAGTTCTTC; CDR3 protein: CAWNPIYNEQFF
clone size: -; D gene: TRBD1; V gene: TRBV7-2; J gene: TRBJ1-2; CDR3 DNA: TGTGCCAGCAGCTTAGTGGGCGACAGGGGAAAAAAAGGTGGCTACACCTTC; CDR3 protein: CASSLVGDRGKKGGYTF
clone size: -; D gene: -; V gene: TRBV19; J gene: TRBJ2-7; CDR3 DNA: TGTGCCAGTAGTACGAAGGGATTTTACGAGCAGTACTTC; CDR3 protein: CASSTKGFYEQYF
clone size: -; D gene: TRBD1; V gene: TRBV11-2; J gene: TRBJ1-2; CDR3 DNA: TGTGCCAGCAGCTTAGGGCCCGGGACAGGGTCCTATGGCTACACCTTC; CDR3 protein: CASSLGPGTGSYGYTF
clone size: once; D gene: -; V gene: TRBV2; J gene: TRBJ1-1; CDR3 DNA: TGTGCCAGCCGGGGCGTTGCTACTGAAGCTTTCTTT; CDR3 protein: CASRGVATEAFF
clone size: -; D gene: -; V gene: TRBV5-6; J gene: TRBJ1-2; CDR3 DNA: TGTGCCAGCAGCTTACAGGGTCGATTCTACACCTTC; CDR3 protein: CASSLQGRFYTF
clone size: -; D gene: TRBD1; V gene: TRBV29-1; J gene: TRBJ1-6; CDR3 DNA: TGCAGCGTATCACAGGGGGCCTATAATTCACCCCTCCACTTT; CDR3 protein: CSVSQGAYNSPLHF
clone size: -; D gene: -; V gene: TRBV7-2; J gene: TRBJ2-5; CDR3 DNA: TGTGCCAGCAGCCTCTTACAGGGACAAGAGACCCAGTACTTC; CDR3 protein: CASSLLQGQETQYF
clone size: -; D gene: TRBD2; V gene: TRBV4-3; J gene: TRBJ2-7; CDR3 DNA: TGCGCCAGCAGCCACGGTACCGGGACTAGCGGATCCTACGAGCAGTACTTC; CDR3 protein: CASSHGTGTSGSYEQYF
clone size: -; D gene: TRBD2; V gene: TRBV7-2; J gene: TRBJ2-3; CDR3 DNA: TGTGCCAGCAGCTTAAATCCGGGACTAGGCATAGATACGCAGTATTTT; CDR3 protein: CASSLNPGLGIDTQYF
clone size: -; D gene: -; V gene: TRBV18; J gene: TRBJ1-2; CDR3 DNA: TGTGCCAGCTCACCTGGACAAGGCCCGGCCTATGGCTACACCTTC; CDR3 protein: CASSPGQGPAYGYTF
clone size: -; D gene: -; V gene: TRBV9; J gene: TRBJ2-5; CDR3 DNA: TGTGCCAGCAGCGTAGAGGTAGGCCAAGAGACCCAGTACTTC; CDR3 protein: CASSVEVGQETQYF
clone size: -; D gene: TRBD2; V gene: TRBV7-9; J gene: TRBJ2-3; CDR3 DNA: TGTGCCAGCAGCTTAGAACTAGCGCCCGACACAGATACGCAGTATTTT; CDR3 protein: CASSLELAPDTDTQYF
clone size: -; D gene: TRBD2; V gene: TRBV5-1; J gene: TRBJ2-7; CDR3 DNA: TGCGCCAGCAGCCCGGCGGGGGTTGTCTCCTACGAGCAGTACTTC; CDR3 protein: CASSPAGVVSYEQYF
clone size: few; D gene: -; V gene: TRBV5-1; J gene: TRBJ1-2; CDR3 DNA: TGCGCCGGAGAAACAACAGGAACTAACTATGGCTACACCTTC; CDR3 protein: CAGETTGTNYGYTF
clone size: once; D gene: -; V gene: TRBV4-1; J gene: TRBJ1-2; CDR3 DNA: TGCGCCAGCAGCCAAGGGTATGGGGATCCGGCTGGCTACACCTTC; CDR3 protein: CASSQGYGDPAGYTF
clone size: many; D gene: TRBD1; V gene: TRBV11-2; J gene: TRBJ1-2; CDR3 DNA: TGTGCCAGCAGCCCAGAAGGACAGGGGCCCTATGGCTACACCTTC; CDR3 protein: CASSPEGQGPYGYTF
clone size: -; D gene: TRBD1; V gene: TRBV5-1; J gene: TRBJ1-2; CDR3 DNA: TGCGCCAGCAGCACGTGGGACAGCTATGGCTACACCTTC; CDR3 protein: CASSTWDSYGYTF
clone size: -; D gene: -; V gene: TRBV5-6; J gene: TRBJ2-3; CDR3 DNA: TGTGCCAGCAGCTTGGACCTAGCGTCGTCGGATACGCAGTATTTT; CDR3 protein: CASSLDLASSDTQYF
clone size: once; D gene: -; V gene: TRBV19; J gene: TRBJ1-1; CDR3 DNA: TGTGCCAGTAGTCACGAGCGGACTGAAGCTTTCTTT; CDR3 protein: CASSHERTEAFF
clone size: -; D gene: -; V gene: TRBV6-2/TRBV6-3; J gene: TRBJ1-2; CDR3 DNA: TGTGCCAGCAGTTACTCCCCGGACGGTCAATATGGCTACACCTTC; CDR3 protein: CASSYSPDGQYGYTF
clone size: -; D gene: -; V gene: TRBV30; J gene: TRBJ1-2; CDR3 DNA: TGTGCCTGGAGTGTAGGTCCCGGCGGCTACACCTTC; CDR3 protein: CAWSVGPGGYTF
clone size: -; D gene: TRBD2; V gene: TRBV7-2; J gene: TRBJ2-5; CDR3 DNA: TGTGCCAGCAGCGAGATTGGACTAGCGGGGGATGAGACCCAGTACTTC; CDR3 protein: CASSEIGLAGDETQYF
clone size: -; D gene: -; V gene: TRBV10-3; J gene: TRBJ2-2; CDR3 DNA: TGTGCCATCGAAGACCGAGTCGCGAACACCGGGGAGCTGTTTTTT; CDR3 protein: CAIEDRVANTGELFF
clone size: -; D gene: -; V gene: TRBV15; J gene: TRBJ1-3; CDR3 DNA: TGTGCCACCAGAACAGGGAACTCTGGAAACACCATATATTTT; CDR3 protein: CATRTGNSGNTIYF
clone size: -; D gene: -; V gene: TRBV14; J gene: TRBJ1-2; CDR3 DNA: TGTGCCAGCAGCCAAGATTGGGGACTCTATGGCTACACCTTC; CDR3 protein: CASSQDWGLYGYTF
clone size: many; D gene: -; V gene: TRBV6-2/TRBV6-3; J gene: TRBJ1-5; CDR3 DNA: TGTGCCAGCAGTTTTGCAATGAGCATGCAGCCCCAGCATTTT; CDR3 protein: CASSFAMSMQPQHF
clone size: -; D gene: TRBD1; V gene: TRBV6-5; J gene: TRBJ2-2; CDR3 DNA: TGTGCCAGCGGATCGGACAGGGGGCCCCACGGGGAGCTGTTTTTT; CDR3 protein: CASGSDRGPHGELFF
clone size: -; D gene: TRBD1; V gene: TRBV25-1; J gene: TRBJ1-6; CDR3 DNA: TGTGCCAGCAGCATACAGGGGGCTTATTCACCCCTCCACTTT; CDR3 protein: CASSIQGAYSPLHF
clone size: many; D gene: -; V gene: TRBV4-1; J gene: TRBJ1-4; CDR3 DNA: TGCGCCAGCAGCCATATGAGGGGGAGGGATGAAAAACTGTTTTTT; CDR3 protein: CASSHMRGRDEKLFF
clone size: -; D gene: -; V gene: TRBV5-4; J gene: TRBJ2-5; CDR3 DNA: TGTGCCAGCAGCTTGTCCCTTCAAGAGACCCAGTACTTC; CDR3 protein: CASSLSLQETQYF
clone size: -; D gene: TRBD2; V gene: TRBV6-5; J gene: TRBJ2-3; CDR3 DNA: TGTGCCAGCAGGACTAGCGGCACAGATACGCAGTATTTT; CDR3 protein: CASRTSGTDTQYF
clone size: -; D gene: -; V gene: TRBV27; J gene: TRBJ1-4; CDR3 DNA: TGTGCCAGCAGTTTAGAAGGTCAGGGCCTCTGGGAACTGTTTTTT; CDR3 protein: CASSLEGQGLWELFF
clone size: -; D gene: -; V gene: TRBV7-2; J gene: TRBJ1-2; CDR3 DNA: TGTGCCAGCAGCCCAGGGGTGGGAAGCTATGGCTACACCTTC; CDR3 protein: CASSPGVGSYGYTF
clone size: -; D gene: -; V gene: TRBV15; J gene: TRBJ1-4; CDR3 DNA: TGTGCCACCAGCAGCCGGTGGGCAGCAACTAATGAAAAACTGTTTTTT; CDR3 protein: CATSSRWAATNEKLFF
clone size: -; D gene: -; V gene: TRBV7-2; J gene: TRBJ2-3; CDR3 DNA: TGTGCCAGCAGCTTAGCGATCGCTAGCAGACGCACAGATACGCAGTATTTT; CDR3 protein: CASSLAIASRRTDTQYF
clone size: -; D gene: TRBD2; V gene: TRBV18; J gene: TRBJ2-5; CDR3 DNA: TGTGCCAGCTCACCTCTAGCGGCCTCGGGGGAGACCCAGTACTTC; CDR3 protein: CASSPLAASGETQYF
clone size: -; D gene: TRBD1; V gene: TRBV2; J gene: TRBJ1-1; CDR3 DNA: TGTGCCAGCGGACAGGGCCCTGAAGCTTTCTTT; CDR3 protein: CASGQGPEAFF
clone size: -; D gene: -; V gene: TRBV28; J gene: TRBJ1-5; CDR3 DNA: TGTGCCAGCAGTCAACAGACAGGCAATCAGCCCCAGCATTTT; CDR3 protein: CASSQQTGNQPQHF
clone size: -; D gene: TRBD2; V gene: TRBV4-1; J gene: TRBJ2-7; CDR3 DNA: TGCGCCAGCAGCCCCTTACCGGGACTAGCGGGCTCTGCCTACGAGCAGTACTTC; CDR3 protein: CASSPLPGLAGSAYEQYF
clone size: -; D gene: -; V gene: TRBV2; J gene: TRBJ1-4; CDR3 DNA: TGTGCCAGCAGTACGAGGGACCATGAAAAACTGTTTTTT; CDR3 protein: CASSTRDHEKLFF